This TCR beta chain comes out of a study of T cells in Graves' hyperthyroidism and ophthalmopathy. About the research overall: Sampling of peripheral blood happened at initial diagnosis, prior to any treatment. Study results and limitations: In simple terms, a model built on 13 V-J features told ophthalmopathy apart from stable hyperthyroidism. Blood shared most expanded thyroid clonotypes above 0.001.

The PBMCs were taken from under 12 ml of fresh peripheral blood. Comment on this clonotype: Its target is unknown.

V lost 7 bases and J 2 bases, leaving 13 bases between the germline ends. Germline V lookup: CDR1 MDHEN, CDR2 SYDVKM. CDR3 length equals 14 residues. RNA transcripts were the template for amplifying TCR beta CDR3 regions. The primer set for the first-round RT-PCR of the TCR CDR3 was HTBI. TCRdb itself ran the multiplex PCR reads through MiXCR, one entry per CDR3 protein. The table lists about 700,000 distinct CDR3 sequences, 14% of them singletons. The clonotype originates from a woman younger than 35 with Graves' hyperthyroidism. The J gene is TRBJ2-3, the V gene TRBV28, with a weak D call TRBD1 (5 bases). Specimen: blood. DNA of the CDR3: TGTGCCAGCAATTCAGGGATATACACAGATACGCAGTATTTT. Protein product: CASNSGIYTDTQYF. Supplemented by reference TRBV28 and TRBJ2-3, the full variable domain reads DVKVTQSSRYLVKRTGEKVFLECVQDMDHENMFWYRQDPGLGLRLIYFSYDVKMKEKGDIPEGYSVSREKKERFSLILESASTNQTSMYLCASNSGIYTDTQYFGPGTRLTVL.